These 15 T cell receptor beta chains share one sample of origin, sequenced in a study of beta chain features in type 1 diabetes. The entirety of the isolated RNA underwent reverse transcription, so expressed TCRB transcripts were sequenced. This table comes from immunoSEQ multiplex PCR, and its TCRdb copy is limited to in-frame clones, with some not included. Among about 250,000 clones listed, 13% to 15% were seen once. Input material: naive CD4+ T cells from blood. The receptor set was obtained from a woman in her 40s in good health.

The chain combines TRBV7-9 with TRBJ2-1; D remains ambiguous. The length of the CDR3 is 13 residues. V lost 0 bases to trimming and J lost 6 bases, with 6 bases between them. The germline gives CDR1 SEHNR, CDR2 FQNEAQ (reference sequence). CDR3 DNA sequence: TGTGCCAGCAGCTTAGCAGTCAGCAATGAGCAGTTCTTC. Translating gives CASSLAVSNEQFF.

In this sample, this clone turned up a few times. V gene TRBV18 combines with J gene TRBJ2-3; 7 bases match TRBD2. The germline gives CDR1 KGHSH, CDR2 LQKENI. After removal of 2 bases from V and 0 bases from J, the junction contained 5 bases not matched to a gene. The CDR3 has 16 amino acids. The CDR3 bases are TGTGCCAGCTCACCAAGGACGGGGGGAAGCACAGATACGCAGTATTTT. It codes for CASSPRTGGSTDTQYF. The whole variable domain, filled in from reference TRBV18 and TRBJ2-3, reads NAGVMQNPRHLVRRRGQEARLRCSPMKGHSHVYWYRQLPEEGLKFMVYLQKENIIDESGMPKERFSAEFPKEGPSILRIQQVVRGDSAAYFCASSPRTGGSTDTQYFGPGTRLTVL.

The chain is built from TRBV5-1 and TRBJ2-1; TRBD1 aligns across 7 bases. Germline V CDR1 and CDR2: SGHRS, YFSETQ. CDR3 length: 14 amino acids. After removal of 1 base from V and 5 bases from J, the junction contained 3 bases not matched to a gene. The chain's CDR3 is CASSLTGDNNEQFF. CDR3 in DNA: TGCGCCAGCAGCTTGACAGGGGACAACAATGAGCAGTTCTTC.

This clone showed up just a few times. This chain uses TRBV4-1 with TRBJ1-2; no definite D call. The V gene's germline CDR1 is MGHRA and CDR2 YSYEKL. The ends were cut back, 1 base at V and 4 bases at J, with 13 bases in the middle. The CDR3 is made up of 15 amino acids. CDR3 sequence reads: CASSQGALEVYGYTF. The CDR3 DNA follows: TGCGCCAGCAGCCAAGGAGCGTTAGAGGTCTATGGCTACACCTTC.

This clone was counted between two and nine times. J is TRBJ2-7 and V is TRBV6-5; perhaps TRBD2 as D (6 bases). Per the germline V gene, CDR1 is MNHEY and CDR2 is SVGAGI. Trimming removed 0 bases at V and 3 bases at J, with 15 bases between. The CDR3 extends over 16 amino acids. CDR3 DNA sequence: TGTGCCAGCAGTTACTCGGGGGGTGTCAGCAACTACGAGCAGTACTTC. Protein product: CASSYSGGVSNYEQYF.

The rearrangement links TRBV19 to TRBJ2-2; 13 nucleotides match TRBD2. Germline V gene sequence: CDR1 LNHDA, CDR2 SQIVND (reference sequence). V shed 6 bases and J 15 bases; nucleotides not matched to a gene: 13. The CDR3 extends over 15 amino acids. In DNA form, the CDR3 reads TGTGCCAGTAGGCCAACTAGCGGGGGGGACCGACTCGTGTTTTTT. Protein product: CASRPTSGGDRLVFF.

This clone was counted only a few times. The chain joins TRBV27 to TRBJ1-2; TRBD1 might be the D (5 bases). V lost 6 bases and J 4 bases, leaving 12 bases between the germline ends. Germline CDR1 MNHEY, CDR2 SMNVEV (reference sequence). The CDR3 is 13 amino acids. CDR3 sequence reads: CASSPSGVYGYTF. The DNA for the CDR3 is TGTGCCAGCAGCCCGTCGGGGGTCTATGGCTACACCTTC.

This chain links TRBV27 with TRBJ2-1; D possibly corresponds to TRBD1 (5 bases). Between the trimmed V and J ends, which lost 2 bases and 8 bases, there was a span of 16 bases. Germline V gene lookup returns CDR1 MNHEY and CDR2 SMNVEV (reference sequence). This CDR3 is built from 15 residues. In DNA, the CDR3 is TGTGCCAGCAGTTTAACCCCCAGGGCCCGCGATGAGCAGTTCTTC. This sequence encodes CASSLTPRARDEQFF.

The chain recombines TRBV4-3 with TRBJ2-1; the D is unclear. CDR3 length: 13 residues. Looked up from germline, CDR1 is LGHNA and CDR2 is YSLEER. Trimming left V 4 bases short and J 2 bases short, with 6 bases between. CDR3 nucleotide sequence: TGCGCCAGCAGCCCCTCCCCCTACAATGAGCAGTTCTTC. This codes for CASSPSPYNEQFF.

The chain uses TRBV6-5 and TRBJ2-2; weak D call: TRBD1 (6 bases). The CDR3 is 15 residues long. Germline assignment: CDR1 MNHEY and CDR2 SVGAGI. V gave up 2 bases and J gave up 6 bases, with 13 bases separating them. The CDR3 DNA follows: TGTGCCAGCAGTTACGTGGACAGAGGCGCCGGGGAGCTGTTTTTT. Translating gives CASSYVDRGAGELFF.

The table lists this clone with a few counts. The V call is TRBV2, the J call TRBJ2-2, with TRBD1 as a possible D gene (5 bases). The CDR3 length is 15 residues. Per the germline V gene, CDR1 is SNHLY and CDR2 is FYNNEI. V lost 7 bases to trimming and J lost 2 bases, with 14 bases between them. CDR3 protein: CASTQGRPNTGELFF. The DNA of the CDR3 is TGTGCCAGCACCCAGGGTAGGCCCAACACCGGGGAGCTGTTTTTT.

This clone turned up a few times. This chain joins TRBV27 and TRBJ1-1, with TRBD1 matching 8 bases. The CDR3 is 13 amino acids. The V and J ends lost 5 bases and 7 bases, in that order; junction bases with no gene match: 6. CDR1 and CDR2 from the germline V gene are MNHEY and SMNVEV (reference sequence). CDR3 in DNA: TGTGCCAGCAGTGTTCAGGGGGCTGGTGAAGCTTTCTTT. It encodes CASSVQGAGEAFF.

This clone was counted only a few times. V and J are TRBV4-3 and TRBJ2-7; the match to TRBD1 covers 10 bases. J gave up 7 bases and V 1 base, and 10 bases lay outside the gene matches. This CDR3 region has 16 residues. Looked up from germline, CDR1 is LGHNA and CDR2 is YSLEER. The CDR3 reads CASSQGRGTGAGEQYF. Written as DNA, the CDR3 is TGCGCCAGCAGCCAAGGTAGAGGGACAGGGGCGGGGGAGCAGTACTTC.

There are many counts of this clone. This chain joins TRBV7-2 and TRBJ1-2; D gene ambiguous. Germline CDR1 SGHTA, CDR2 FQGNSA. The CDR3 covers 13 residues. V lost 4 bases to trimming and J lost 8 bases, with 14 bases between them. The CDR3 is CASSSYGEDGYTF. CDR3 coding DNA: TGTGCCAGCAGCTCATACGGGGAAGACGGCTACACCTTC.

This clone was picked up a small number of times. The rearrangement links TRBV19 to TRBJ2-7, with 8 bases that match TRBD1. The CDR3 consists of 13 residues. Germline assignment: CDR1 LNHDA and CDR2 SQIVND (reference sequence). CDR3 protein: CAGHGTGPYEQYF. As DNA, the CDR3 is TGTGCGGGGCACGGGACAGGACCCTACGAGCAGTACTTC.